This entry describes one TCR beta chain. Antigen unknown. This sample is drawn from a study of T cells expressing NK-cell markers. On the study more broadly: Sequencing of TCR beta repertoires drew on sorted CD3+CD56+NKG2C+, CD3+CD56+NKG2C- and CD3+CD56-NKG2C+ T cells.

Whole-study results and caveats: Similarly, these clonotypes led the CD3+CD56-NKG2C+ fraction as well in several donors.

cDNA encoding TCR beta was synthesized via 5'RACE template switching incorporating UMIs. TCRdb re-called the 5' RACE reads; every CDR3 protein appears as one record, without DNA. In total, the table holds 350,000 to 500,000 distinct CDR3 sequences. The CDR3 covers 16 residues. Germline values: CDR1 DFQATT, CDR2 SNEGSKA (reference sequence). The chain links TRBV20-1 to TRBJ2-5; with no DNA, the TCRdb D assignment of TRBD1 cannot be verified. The receptor's source is a woman between 18 and 75 years old in good health. Specimen: blood T cells: a sorted CD56 or NKG2C T cell subset, CD4+ or CD8+ T cells, or bulk PBMC T cells (not recorded which). The CDR3 sequence: CSAPRVAPPNQETQYF.